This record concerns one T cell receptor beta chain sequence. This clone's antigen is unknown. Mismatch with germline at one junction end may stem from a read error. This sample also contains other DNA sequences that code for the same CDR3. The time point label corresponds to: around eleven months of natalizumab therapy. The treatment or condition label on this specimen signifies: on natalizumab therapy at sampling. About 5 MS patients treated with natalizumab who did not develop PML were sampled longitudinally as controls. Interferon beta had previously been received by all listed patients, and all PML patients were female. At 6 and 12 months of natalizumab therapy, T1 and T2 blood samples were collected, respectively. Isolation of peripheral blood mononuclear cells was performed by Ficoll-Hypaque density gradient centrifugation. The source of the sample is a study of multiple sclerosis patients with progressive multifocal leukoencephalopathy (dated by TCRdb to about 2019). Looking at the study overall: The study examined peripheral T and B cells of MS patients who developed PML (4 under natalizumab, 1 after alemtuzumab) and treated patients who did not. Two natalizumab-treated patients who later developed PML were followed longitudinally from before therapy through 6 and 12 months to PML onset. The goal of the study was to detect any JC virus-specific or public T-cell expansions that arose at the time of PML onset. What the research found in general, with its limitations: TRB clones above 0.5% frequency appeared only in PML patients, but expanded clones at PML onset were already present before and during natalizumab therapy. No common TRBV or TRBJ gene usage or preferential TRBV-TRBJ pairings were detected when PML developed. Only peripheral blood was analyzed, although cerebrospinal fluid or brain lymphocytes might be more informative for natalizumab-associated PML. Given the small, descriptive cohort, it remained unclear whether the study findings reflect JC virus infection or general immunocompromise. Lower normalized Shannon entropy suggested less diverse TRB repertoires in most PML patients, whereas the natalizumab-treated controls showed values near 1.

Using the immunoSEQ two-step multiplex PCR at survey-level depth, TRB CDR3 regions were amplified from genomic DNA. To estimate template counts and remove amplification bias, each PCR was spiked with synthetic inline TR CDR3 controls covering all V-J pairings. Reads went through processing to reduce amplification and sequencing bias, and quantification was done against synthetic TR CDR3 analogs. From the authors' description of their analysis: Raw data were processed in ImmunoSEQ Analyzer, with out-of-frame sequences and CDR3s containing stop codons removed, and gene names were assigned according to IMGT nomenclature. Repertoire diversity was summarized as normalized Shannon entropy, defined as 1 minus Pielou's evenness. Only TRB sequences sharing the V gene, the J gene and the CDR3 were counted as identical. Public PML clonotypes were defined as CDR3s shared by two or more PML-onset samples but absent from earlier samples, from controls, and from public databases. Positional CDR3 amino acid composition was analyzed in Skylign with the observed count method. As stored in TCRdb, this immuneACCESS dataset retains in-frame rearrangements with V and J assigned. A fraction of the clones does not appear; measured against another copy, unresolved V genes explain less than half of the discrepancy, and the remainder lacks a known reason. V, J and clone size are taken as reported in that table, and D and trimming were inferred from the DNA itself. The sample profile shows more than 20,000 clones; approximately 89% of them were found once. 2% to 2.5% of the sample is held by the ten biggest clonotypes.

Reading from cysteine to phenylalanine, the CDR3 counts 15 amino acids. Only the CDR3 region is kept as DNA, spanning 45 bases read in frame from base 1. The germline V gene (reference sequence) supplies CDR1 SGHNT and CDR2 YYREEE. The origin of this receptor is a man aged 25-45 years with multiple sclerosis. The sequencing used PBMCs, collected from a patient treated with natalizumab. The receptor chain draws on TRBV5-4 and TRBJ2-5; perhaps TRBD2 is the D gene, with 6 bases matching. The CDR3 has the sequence CASSPPSEIMETQYF. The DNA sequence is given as TGTGCCAGCAGCCCCCCTAGCGAAATTATGGAGACTCAGTACTTC.